These 15 T cell receptor beta chains were sequenced from one sample in a study of T cell changes during pregnancy in multiple sclerosis. Sequencing was performed with immunoSEQ multiplex PCR; in TCRdb, only in-frame clones are kept and a portion is missing. The repertoire holds about 11,000 clones, with around 94% as singletons. This specimen was CD4+ T cells from peripheral blood mononuclear cells, taken before pregnancy. The receptors shown here come from a female donor with multiple sclerosis, enrolled in a pregnancy study.

The chain has TRBV9 and TRBJ2-3, with unresolved D. The germline gives CDR1 SGDLS, CDR2 YYNGEE. The CDR3 runs 13 residues. The V and J ends lost 1 base and 7 bases respectively, with 10 bases between them. The CDR3 loop is CASSVPSGYTQYF. The CDR3, as DNA: TGTGCCAGCAGCGTACCTAGTGGATATACGCAGTATTTT.

V gene TRBV9 combines with J gene TRBJ2-1; D perhaps matches TRBD2 (7 bases). Germline lookup yields CDR1 SGDLS and CDR2 YYNGEE. V lost 3 bases and J lost 4, with 17 bases in between. CDR3 size: 16 residues. CDR3 in amino acids: CASSGGGGASYNEQFF. CDR3 DNA: TGTGCCAGCAGCGGGGGAGGGGGGGCGTCTTACAATGAGCAGTTCTTC.

This clone was recorded only once. The J gene is TRBJ2-7, the V gene TRBV11-2; D remains unclear. The CDR3 spans 13 residues. V lost 5 bases and J 0 bases, leaving 8 bases between the germline ends. Germline lookup yields CDR1 SGHAT and CDR2 FQNNGV. CDR3 nucleotides: TGTGCCAGCAGCGCACCGAGCTCCTACGAGCAGTACTTC. Protein: CASSAPSSYEQYF.

The rearrangement joins TRBV7-4 to TRBJ2-7; 8 nucleotides agree with TRBD1. The CDR3 has 18 amino acids. Germline V CDR1 and CDR2: SGHVT, SQSDAQ. The ends lost 5 bases at V and 7 bases at J; junction bases unmatched: 22. The CDR3 sequence: CASSPRGTGKGERREQYF. In nucleotides, the CDR3 is TGTGCCAGCAGCCCACGGGGGACAGGTAAGGGTGAAAGAAGGGAGCAGTACTTC.

This chain uses TRBV6-6 with TRBJ1-4; 9 bases match TRBD1. This CDR3 is 16 amino acids long. Germline V gene sequence: CDR1 MNHNY, CDR2 SVGAGI (reference sequence). V shed 4 bases, J shed 7 bases, and the junction held 10 bases outside the gene matches. The CDR3 DNA reads as TGTGCCAGCAGTTTGGGACAGGGAAAAAGGGGTGAAAAACTGTTTTTT. Translating it yields CASSLGQGKRGEKLFF.

The CDR3 bases are TGCGCCAGCAGCCCGGGAAAAGCGGGGACTAGCACAGATACGCAGTATTTT. Translating gives CASSPGKAGTSTDTQYF. The J gene is TRBJ2-3, the V gene TRBV5-1, with 7 nucleotides matching TRBD2. The CDR3 is 17 amino acids. In germline, CDR1 is SGHRS, CDR2 YFSETQ. V shed 4 bases and J 0 bases; nucleotides not matched to a gene: 11.

The chain has TRBV5-4 and TRBJ1-1; the D is unclear. CDR3 length: 14 amino acids. The germline CDR1 and CDR2 sequences are SGHNT and YYREEE (reference sequence). V was trimmed by 4 bases and J by 6 bases, leaving 16 bases between them. The CDR3 nucleotides are TGTGCCAGCAGCCCGTTCGGACTTCTCCCTGAAGCTTTCTTT. Residues: CASSPFGLLPEAFF.

The chain combines TRBV7-8 with TRBJ1-1; 8 bases map to TRBD1. There are 17 residues in the CDR3. CDR1 is SGHVS, CDR2 FQNEAQ, per germline. The ends lost 4 bases at V and 1 base at J; junction bases unmatched: 11. This chain's CDR3 is CASSWTPTGTGNTEAFF. CDR3 DNA: TGTGCCAGCAGCTGGACCCCCACCGGGACAGGGAACACTGAAGCTTTCTTT. Filled out from reference TRBV7-8 and TRBJ1-1, the complete variable domain reads GAGVSQSPRYKVAKRGQDVALRCDPISGHVSLFWYQQALGQGPEFLTYFQNEAQLDKSGLPSDRFFAERPEGSVSTLKIQRTQQEDSAVYLCASSWTPTGTGNTEAFFGQGTRLTVV.

The rearrangement joins TRBV19 to TRBJ1-5; 7 nucleotides align to TRBD1. Germline assignment: CDR1 LNHDA and CDR2 SQIVND (reference sequence). This CDR3 region has 18 residues. J gave up 0 bases and V 8 bases, and 16 bases lay outside the gene matches. The CDR3 DNA sequence: TGTGCCAGTCAAGGGGGCAGGCGCCCCTTTGATAGCAATCAGCCCCAGCATTTT. Protein product: CASQGGRRPFDSNQPQHF.

The chain carries TRBV7-2 and TRBJ2-7, with D maybe TRBD2 (6 bases). The V gene's germline CDR1 is SGHTA and CDR2 FQGNSA. This CDR3 region has 15 residues. V was clipped by 5 bases and J by 2 bases, with 16 bases between them. The CDR3 here is CASSRLVTETYEQYF. Here the CDR3 DNA reads TGTGCCAGCAGCCGACTAGTTACCGAGACCTACGAGCAGTACTTC.

The J gene is TRBJ2-5, the V gene TRBV5-1, with TRBD2 matching 8 bases. Germline CDR1 reads SGHRS; CDR2 reads YFSETQ. The CDR3 loop spans 14 amino acids. V shed 3 bases, J shed 5 bases, and the junction held 6 bases outside the gene matches. The CDR3 is CASSSGGLRETQYF. The CDR3 nucleotides are TGCGCCAGCAGCTCGGGGGGGCTCAGGGAGACCCAGTACTTC.

The rearrangement uses TRBV19 and TRBJ1-1; 7 nucleotides match TRBD1. From germline, CDR1 is LNHDA and CDR2 SQIVND (reference sequence). The CDR3 length is 15 residues. V lost 4 bases and J lost 6; bases outside the gene matches: 11. The CDR3 sequence is CASSTLLDREAEAFF. The CDR3 DNA follows: TGTGCCAGTAGTACCTTACTAGACAGGGAGGCTGAAGCTTTCTTT.

The chain couples TRBV10-3 to TRBJ2-7; D might be TRBD2 (5 bases). V was cut by 0 bases and J by 3 bases, with 21 bases left in between. Germline CDR1 reads ENHRY; CDR2 reads SYGVKD. This CDR3 contains 18 residues. The CDR3 DNA reads TGTGCCATCAGTGAGTCGGTTTTAGCCGGACCCACTAGCTACGAGCAGTACTTC. It encodes CAISESVLAGPTSYEQYF.

V gene TRBV6-5 combines with J gene TRBJ1-1; tentatively, D is TRBD1 (5 bases). The CDR3 runs 14 residues. Germline V gene data show CDR1 as MNHEY and CDR2 as SVGAGI. With 4 bases removed from V and 1 base from J, the gap between germline ends came to 10 bases. CDR3: CASSSPTGNTEAFF. For the CDR3, the DNA is TGTGCCAGCAGTTCACCTACAGGGAACACTGAAGCTTTCTTT.

The J gene is TRBJ1-2, the V gene TRBV18; no clear D gene. CDR3 length: 13 amino acids. V lost 4 bases to trimming and J lost 7 bases, with 13 bases between them. CDR1 and CDR2 (germline): KGHSH, LQKENI. The DNA for the CDR3 is TGTGCCAGCTCACTTTCTCAATCGGGTGGCTACACCTTC. The encoded protein is CASSLSQSGGYTF.